A selection of T cell receptor beta chains follows, all from one sample in a study of T cell responses to AZD1222 COVID-19 vaccine. Assay: immunoSEQ multiplex PCR; the TCRdb copy retains only in-frame clones and omits some. The table lists about 56,000 clones, 70% to 90% of them singletons, with about a sixth in the top ten. Specimen: peripheral blood, collected on day 0 of AZD1222 vaccination. The receptors come from an adult in good health. CDR3s include the opening cysteine and the closing phenylalanine or tryptophan. D genes are given only for firm matches. A clone size is listed for some rows: how often the clone was seen (once, few, many), or a class if it is expanded.

CDR3	DNA	D	J	V	size
CASSESGENYNEQFF	TGTGCCAGCAGCGAATCAGGGGAGAACTACAATGAGCAGTTCTTC	.	TRBJ2-1	TRBV5-4	.
CASSQESHQSGYEQYF	TGTGCCAGCAGCCAAGAAAGCCATCAATCCGGCTACGAGCAGTACTTC	.	TRBJ2-7	TRBV4-2	once
CSASSRQSGNTIYF	TGCAGTGCGAGTTCGAGACAGTCTGGAAACACCATATATTTT	.	TRBJ1-3	TRBV20-1	.
CASSRTGGNEQFF	TGTGCCAGCAGCCGGACAGGGGGCAATGAGCAGTTCTTC	TRBD1	TRBJ2-1	TRBV7-2	.
CAKPVVGDYGYTF	TGTGCCAAACCGGTCGTAGGTGACTATGGCTACACCTTC	.	TRBJ1-2	TRBV21-1	once
CASSPGLAVNTGELFF	TGTGCCAGCAGCCCCGGACTAGCGGTGAACACCGGGGAGCTGTTTTTT	TRBD2	TRBJ2-2	TRBV7-3	.
CASSQAVQNQPQHF	TGTGCCAGCAGCCAAGCGGTACAGAATCAGCCCCAGCATTTT	.	TRBJ1-5	TRBV4-2	.
CASSLGTGHYEQYF	TGTGCCAGCAGCTTAGGGACAGGCCATTACGAGCAGTACTTC	.	TRBJ2-7	TRBV13	.
CASSKVGLANRFQYF	TGTGCCAGCAGCAAAGTTGGACTAGCGAACCGGTTCCAGTACTTC	.	TRBJ2-5	TRBV21-1	.
CASSPYPGRNEKLFF	TGTGCCAGCAGCCCCTATCCGGGTCGGAATGAAAAACTGTTTTTT	.	TRBJ1-4	TRBV3-1/TRBV3-2	.
CASTQLGTGVEQYF	TGTGCCAGCACCCAACTCGGGACAGGGGTTGAGCAGTACTTC	TRBD1	TRBJ2-7	TRBV28	.
CASSLAFTRVPVF	TGTGCCAGCAGCTTAGCGTTTACTAGGGTCCCAGTTTTT	.	TRBJ1-4	TRBV7-8	.
CASSPPPRDGYTF	TGTGCCAGCTCACCGCCTCCCAGAGATGGCTACACCTTC	.	TRBJ1-2	TRBV18	.
CASSPREGYGYTF	TGTGCCAGCAGTCCTCGGGAGGGGTATGGCTACACCTTC	.	TRBJ1-2	TRBV6-6	once
CSASTGAREQYF	TGCAGTGCTAGTACGGGAGCGCGGGAGCAGTACTTC	.	TRBJ2-7	TRBV20-1	once
CAWTSGQTSYNEQFF	TGTGCCTGGACATCGGGCCAAACCTCCTACAATGAGCAGTTCTTC	.	TRBJ2-1	TRBV30	.
CSVETGTLVDTEAFF	TGCAGCGTTGAGACCGGGACCCTAGTAGACACTGAAGCTTTCTTT	.	TRBJ1-1	TRBV29-1	.